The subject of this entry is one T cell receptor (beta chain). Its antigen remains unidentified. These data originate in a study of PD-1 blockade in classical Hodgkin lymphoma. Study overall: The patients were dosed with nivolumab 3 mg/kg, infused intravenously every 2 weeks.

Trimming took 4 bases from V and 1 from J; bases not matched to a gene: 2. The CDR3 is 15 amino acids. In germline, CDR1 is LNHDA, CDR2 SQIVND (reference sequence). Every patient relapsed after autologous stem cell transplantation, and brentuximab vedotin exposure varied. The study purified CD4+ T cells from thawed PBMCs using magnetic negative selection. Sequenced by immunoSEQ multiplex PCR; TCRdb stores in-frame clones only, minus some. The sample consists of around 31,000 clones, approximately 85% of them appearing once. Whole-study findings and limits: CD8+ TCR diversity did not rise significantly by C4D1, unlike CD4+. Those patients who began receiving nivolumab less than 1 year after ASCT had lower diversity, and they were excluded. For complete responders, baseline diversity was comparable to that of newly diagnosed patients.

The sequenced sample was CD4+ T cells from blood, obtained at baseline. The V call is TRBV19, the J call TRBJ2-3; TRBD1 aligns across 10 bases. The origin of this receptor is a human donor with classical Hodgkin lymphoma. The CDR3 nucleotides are TGTGCCAGTAGTAAGACAGGGGGCCGCACAGATACGCAGTATTTT. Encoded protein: CASSKTGGRTDTQYF.